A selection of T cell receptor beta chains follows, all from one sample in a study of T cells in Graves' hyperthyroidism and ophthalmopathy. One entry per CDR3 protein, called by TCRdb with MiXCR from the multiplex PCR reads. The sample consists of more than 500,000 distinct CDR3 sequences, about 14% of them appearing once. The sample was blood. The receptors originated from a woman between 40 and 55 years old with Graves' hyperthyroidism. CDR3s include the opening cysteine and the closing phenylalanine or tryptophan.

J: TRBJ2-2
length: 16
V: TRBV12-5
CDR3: CASGLGQGKNTGELFF

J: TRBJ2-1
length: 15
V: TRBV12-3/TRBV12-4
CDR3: CASSTGTGYDNEQFF

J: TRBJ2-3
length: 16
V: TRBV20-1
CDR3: CSARDPGQGPTDTQYF

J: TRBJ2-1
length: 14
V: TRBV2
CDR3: CASSELVNQNEQFF

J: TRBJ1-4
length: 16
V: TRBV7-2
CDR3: CASSRGTLPTNEKLFF

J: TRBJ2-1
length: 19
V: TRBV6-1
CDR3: CASSPRTSGRPSSYNEQFF

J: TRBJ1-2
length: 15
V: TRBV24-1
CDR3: CATSDSLRARSGYTF

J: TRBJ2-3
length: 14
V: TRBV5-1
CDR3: CASSSSGTGDTQYF

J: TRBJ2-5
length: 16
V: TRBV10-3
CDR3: CAISGTSGRVVETQYF

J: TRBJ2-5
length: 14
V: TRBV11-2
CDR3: CASSPPGARGTQYF

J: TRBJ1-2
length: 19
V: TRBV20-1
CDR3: CSARVQKVINRGRKDGYTF

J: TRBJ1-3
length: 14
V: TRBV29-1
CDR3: CSAQPTGRGNTIYF

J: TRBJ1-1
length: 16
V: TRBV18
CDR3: CASSRQGPSLTTEAFF

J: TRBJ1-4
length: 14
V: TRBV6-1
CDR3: CASRSEDYNEKLFF

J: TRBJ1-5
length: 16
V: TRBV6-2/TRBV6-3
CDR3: CASSRGQGYSNQPQHF

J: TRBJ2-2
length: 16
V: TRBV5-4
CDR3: CASSLGLAGGSGELFF

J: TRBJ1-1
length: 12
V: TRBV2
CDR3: CASSGWGTEAFF

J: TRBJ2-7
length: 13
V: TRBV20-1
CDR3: CSARDRLGYEQYF

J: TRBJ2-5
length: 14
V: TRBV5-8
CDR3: CASSLGVPGETQYF

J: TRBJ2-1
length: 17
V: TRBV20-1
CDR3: CSARDFSGRGSHDEQFF

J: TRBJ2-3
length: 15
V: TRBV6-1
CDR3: CASERIWERADTQYF

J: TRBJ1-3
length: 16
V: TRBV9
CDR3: CASSVGEGAPGNTIYF

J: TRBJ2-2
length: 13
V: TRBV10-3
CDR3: CAISARNTGELFF